Reported below is one T cell receptor beta chain. This entry belongs to a study of shared clonotypes between healthy human individuals. Each subset's genomic DNA was split evenly across several immunoSEQ plates. The method was immunoSEQ multiplex PCR; TCRdb's version includes in-frame clones alone and lacks a portion of them. The sample consists of 2 million to 3 million clones, roughly 93% of them appearing once. The source of this sequence is a man between 18 and 29 years old in good health. Some clones in this sample may be carry-over from other donors' samples. The sample comprised naive CD4+ T cells from PBMCs. Subset: CD45RA+ positively selected.

CDR3 in DNA: TGTGCCAGTTACAAGGGGGTTACCGGGGAGCTGTTTTTT. Amino acids: CASYKGVTGELFF. The rearrangement links TRBV6-5 to TRBJ2-2; D perhaps matches TRBD1 (6 bases). From germline, CDR1 is MNHEY and CDR2 SVGAGI. The CDR3 length is 13 residues. The V gene lost 9 bases and the J gene lost 5 bases, with 13 bases spanning the gap.